These T cell receptor beta chains were read from a single sample in a study of blood T cell repertoires in COVID-19. Assay used: immunoSEQ multiplex PCR; TCRdb lists only in-frame clones, some missing. The sample shows more than 150,000 clones, 79% of them seen only once. What was sequenced was peripheral blood. These receptors were collected from a man between 60 and 70 years old with active or convalescent COVID-19. CDR3s include the opening cysteine and the closing phenylalanine or tryptophan. A D gene is named only where the DNA matches it firmly. Part of the rows lack a size; the others show once, few, many or a class for expanded clones.

clone_size	cdr3_length	j_call	v_call	d_call	cdr3_aa	cdr3_nt
once	16	TRBJ1-3	TRBV28	.	CASSLGLQGLGNTIYF	TGTGCCAGCAGTTTGGGTTTACAGGGCCTCGGAAACACCATATATTTT
.	14	TRBJ2-7	TRBV19	.	CASSVQGYRDEQYF	TGTGCCAGTAGTGTCCAGGGATACAGGGACGAGCAGTACTTC
.	12	TRBJ2-1	TRBV9	TRBD2	CASSFIAGELFF	TGTGCCAGCAGCTTCATAGCGGGAGAACTGTTCTTC
.	15	TRBJ2-3	TRBV11-2	.	CASSHGTRYTDTQYF	TGTGCCAGCAGCCATGGCACTAGATACACAGATACGCAGTATTTT
.	12	TRBJ2-4	TRBV7-2	.	CASSLERRAQYF	TGTGCCAGCAGCTTAGAGCGGCGGGCTCAGTACTTC
.	16	TRBJ1-1	TRBV7-9	.	CASSLGWDTMNTEAFF	TGTGCCAGCAGCTTAGGTTGGGACACCATGAACACTGAAGCTTTCTTT
.	17	TRBJ2-1	TRBV4-3	TRBD2	CASSQTGSGRGGNEQFF	TGCGCCAGCAGCCAGACCGGAAGCGGGAGAGGGGGTAATGAGCAGTTCTTC
.	16	TRBJ2-1	TRBV28	.	CASSSQSRASYNEQFF	TGTGCCAGCAGTTCCCAAAGCAGGGCGTCCTACAATGAGCAGTTCTTC
.	16	TRBJ2-1	TRBV28	.	CASSTPGQGPYNEQFF	TGTGCCAGCAGCACCCCCGGCCAGGGTCCATACAATGAGCAGTTCTTC
once	14	TRBJ2-4	TRBV7-2	.	CASSFDRIKNIQYF	TGTGCCAGCAGCTTCGACAGGATTAAAAACATTCAGTACTTC
.	17	TRBJ2-1	TRBV7-2	TRBD1	CASSLAPGTGYANEQFF	TGTGCCAGCAGCTTAGCGCCCGGGACAGGCTACGCCAATGAGCAGTTCTTC
.	15	TRBJ1-4	TRBV9	TRBD1	CASSVVGTGDGKLFF	TGTGCCAGCAGCGTAGTGGGGACAGGTGATGGAAAACTGTTTTTT
.	13	TRBJ2-7	TRBV29-1	TRBD1	CSARGQVIYEQYF	TGCAGCGCCCGCGGACAGGTGATCTACGAGCAGTACTTC
few	12	TRBJ2-5	TRBV11-2	TRBD1	CASSRQGETQYF	TGTGCCAGCAGTAGACAGGGAGAGACCCAGTACTTC
.	17	TRBJ1-1	TRBV4-1	.	CASGNREFGGFGTEAFF	TGCGCCAGCGGAAACAGGGAATTCGGTGGTTTTGGGACTGAAGCTTTCTTT
.	15	TRBJ1-2	TRBV7-8	.	CASSLVGGSLYGYTF	TGTGCCAGCAGCTTAGTGGGGGGGTCCCTCTATGGCTACACCTTC
.	18	TRBJ2-6	TRBV4-2	.	CASSQERTAYSGANVLTF	TGTGCCAGCAGCCAAGAACGGACAGCCTACTCTGGGGCCAACGTCCTGACTTTC
many	15	TRBJ2-7	TRBV7-9	.	CASSIPTQGHYEQYF	TGTGCCAGCAGCATTCCTACTCAGGGACACTACGAGCAGTACTTC
.	16	TRBJ2-1	TRBV6-5	TRBD2	CASSSLSGRKNNEQFF	TGTGCCAGCAGTTCCCTTAGCGGGAGAAAAAACAATGAGCAGTTCTTC
.	15	TRBJ1-2	TRBV11-2	.	CASSFGLIRPAGYTF	TGTGCCAGCAGCTTCGGGTTGATTAGACCCGCTGGCTACACCTTC
.	14	TRBJ2-2	TRBV7-9	.	CASSLGQNTGELFF	TGTGCCAGCAGCTTAGGGCAGAACACCGGGGAGCTGTTTTTT
.	13	TRBJ2-7	TRBV7-6	.	CASSPRTRNEQYF	TGTGCCAGCAGCCCCCGGACTCGGAACGAGCAGTACTTC
.	15	TRBJ2-7	TRBV5-1	.	CASSLKVWTPYEQYF	TGCGCCAGCAGCTTGAAAGTCTGGACACCATACGAGCAGTACTTC
.	13	TRBJ1-4	TRBV3-1/TRBV3-2	.	CASSQGLGEKLFF	TGTGCCAGCAGCCAGGGACTTGGGGAAAAACTGTTTTTT
.	14	TRBJ2-5	TRBV12-5	TRBD1	CASTQGGGYETQYF	TGTGCTAGTACCCAAGGGGGCGGCTACGAGACCCAGTACTTC
.	15	TRBJ2-3	TRBV7-8	.	CASSPGNAYADTQYF	TGTGCCAGCAGCCCTGGTAATGCGTACGCAGATACGCAGTATTTT